This T cell receptor beta chain was observed in a study of blood T cell repertoires in COVID-19. Using immunoSEQ multiplex PCR, the repertoire was profiled, and TCRdb retains in-frame clones only, with some absent. This table holds some 380,000 clones, roughly 80% found once. Germline lookup yields CDR1 SEHNR and CDR2 FQNEAQ (reference sequence). The CDR3 is 14 residues long. The ends were cut back, 1 base at V and 1 base at J, with 8 bases in the middle. This rearrangement joins TRBV7-9 to TRBJ2-7, with D uncertain. The sequence came from a human donor with acute or convalescent COVID-19. The donor label of this sample is uncertain. Source material: peripheral blood. CDR3 sequence reads: CASSLELSSYEQYF. CDR3 bases: TGTGCCAGCAGCTTAGAACTGAGTTCCTACGAGCAGTACTTC.